One T cell receptor beta chain is described in this entry. The antigen is not known. The assay was immunoSEQ multiplex PCR, and TCRdb's table has in-frame clones only and misses some. The data hold fewer than 35,000 clones, with 75% to 85% observed a single time. The sample is drawn from a study of OX40 agonist ivuxolimab in advanced cancers. Study as a whole: Three patients had partial responses: one hepatocellular carcinoma, two cutaneous melanoma.

Germline V gene lookup returns CDR1 GTSNPN and CDR2 SVGIG (reference sequence). V gave up 4 bases and J gave up 15 bases; unmatched junction bases: 12. The CDR3 is 13 residues long. Broader study findings: The study found that CD8+ T cells averaged more expanded clones than CD4+.

Anyone with autoimmune disease history or systemic immunosuppression was excluded. V and J are TRBV30 and TRBJ2-1; 10 bases align to TRBD2. The material sequenced was CD4+ or CD8+ T cells sorted from blood, taken in a trial of the OX40 agonist ivuxolimab. This TCR came from an adult with an advanced solid tumor such as melanoma, head and neck, liver or kidney cancer. CDR3 DNA sequence: TGTGCCTGGAATCTAGCGGGGGCTTCTGGGCGGTTCTTC. Encoded protein: CAWNLAGASGRFF. The full variable domain, rest sourced from reference TRBV30 and TRBJ2-1, is SQTIHQWPATLVQPVGSPLSLECTVEGTSNPNLYWYRQAAGRGLQLLFYSVGIGQISSEVPQNLSASRPQDRQFILSSKKLLLSDSGFYLCAWNLAGASGRFFGPGTRLTVL.